A selection of T cell receptor beta chains follows, all from one sample in a study. TCRdb keeps only in-frame clones here, not all; method: immunoSEQ multiplex PCR. There are 55,000 to 70,000 clones in the sample; about 93% occur only once, and roughly 4.5% lies in the top ten. Sequencing was carried out using PBMCs. These receptors all come from a man in his forties with rheumatoid arthritis. The CDR3 runs from the conserved cysteine through the conserved F or W. Clone size is stated in some rows and not others, as once, few, many or a class when expanded.

cdr3_aa clone_size v_call
CASSERDLGEQFF NA TRBV11-3
CASRRDRGNYNEQFF NA TRBV19
CAISDRARGNSPLHF NA TRBV10-3
CASSFGGIGQPQHF NA TRBV5-6
CASSASGGARDTQYF NA TRBV9
CASSSPRLASYEQYF NA TRBV6-5
CASSWRGTGEIAQYF NA TRBV19
CASLDRGRYTEAFF NA TRBV30
CAWSTGNQETQYF NA TRBV30
CASSDISGHITGELFF few TRBV7-2
CASSSTGNQPQHF NA TRBV18
CASSYSRLIGGYTF NA TRBV6-5
CASSQRSGRWVYNEQFF NA TRBV14